Here is one T cell receptor (beta chain) with its context. Produced via immunoSEQ multiplex PCR; TCRdb's table is partial and in-frame only. The data show roughly 2.2 million clones, around 93% seen once. CDR3 size: 16 residues. Trimming removed 3 bases from V and 5 bases from J; junction bases left unmatched: 11. CDR1 and CDR2 (germline): LNHDA, SQIVND (reference sequence). These data originate in a study of shared clonotypes between healthy human individuals. The sequenced sample consisted of naive CD4+ T cells from PBMCs. Regarding subset: CD45RA+ positively selected. The J gene is TRBJ2-7, the V gene TRBV19, with 9 bases matching TRBD2. The sequence came from a man between 18 and 29 years old in good health. Some clones in this sample may be carry-over from other donors' samples. CDR3 amino acids: CASSIQASGAIDEQYF. The CDR3 DNA reads as TGTGCCAGTAGTATTCAAGCTAGCGGGGCCATCGACGAGCAGTACTTC.